These 32 T cell receptor beta chains share one sample of origin, sequenced in a study of blood T cell repertoires in COVID-19. Generated by immunoSEQ multiplex PCR, the TCRdb table keeps only in-frame clones and is missing some. This sample has fewer than 350,000 clones, with roughly 86% found just once. The sequencing input was peripheral blood. Receptors originate from a man aged 35 to 55 with active or convalescent COVID-19.

This chain's CDR3 is CASSLSQGITYNSPLHF. The CDR3, as DNA: TGTGCCAGCAGTTTATCGCAGGGAATCACCTATAATTCACCCCTCCACTTT. The V gene is TRBV28, the J gene TRBJ1-6; weak D call: TRBD1 (5 bases). The CDR3 contains 17 residues. Germline CDR1 is MDHEN and CDR2 is SYDVKM. The V gene lost 1 base and the J gene lost 2 bases, with 12 bases spanning the gap.

This rearrangement joins TRBV4-1 to TRBJ1-5, with D maybe TRBD1 (6 bases). Trimming shortened V by 5 bases and J by 4 bases, and 9 bases separated the two germline ends. This CDR3 region has 13 residues. Germline V gene sequence: CDR1 MGHRA, CDR2 YSYEKL. CDR3 nucleotide sequence: TGCGCCAGCAGCGATGGACAGAATCAGCCCCAGCATTTT. Its protein product is CASSDGQNQPQHF.

The rearrangement links TRBV10-2 to TRBJ2-1; 14 bases map to TRBD2. Germline CDR1 reads WSHSY; CDR2 reads SAAADI. The CDR3 loop spans 15 amino acids. J lost 8 bases, V lost 7 bases, and 7 bases had no gene match. In DNA form, the CDR3 reads TGCGCCAGCACCCGGACTAGCGGGAGGTTAGATGAGCAGTTCTTC. This codes for CASTRTSGRLDEQFF.

The chain combines TRBV5-6 with TRBJ1-5, with 8 bases fitting TRBD1. CDR1 and CDR2 (germline): SGHDT, YYEEEE. Trimming took 2 bases from V and 3 from J; bases not matched to a gene: 4. The CDR3 is made up of 15 amino acids. CDR3 sequence: CASSFGQGFNQPQHF. The CDR3 bases are TGTGCCAGCAGCTTTGGACAGGGCTTCAATCAGCCCCAGCATTTT. Supplemented by reference TRBV5-6 and TRBJ1-5, the full variable domain reads DAGVTQSPTHLIKTRGQQVTLRCSPKSGHDTVSWYQQALGQGPQFIFQYYEEEERQRGNFPDRFSGHQFPNYSSELNVNALLLGDSALYLCASSFGQGFNQPQHFGDGTRLSIL.

This chain connects TRBV24-1 to TRBJ2-6; D unresolved. V lost 4 bases to trimming and J lost 0 bases, with 6 bases between them. Germline-derived CDR1 and CDR2 are KGHDR and SFDVKD. The CDR3 contains 15 residues. CDR3 sequence reads: CATSEVGSGANVLTF. In nucleotides, the CDR3 is TGTGCCACCAGTGAGGTCGGCTCTGGGGCCAACGTCCTGACTTTC.

V gene TRBV7-9 combines with J gene TRBJ1-2; possibly TRBD1 for D (5 bases). The germline gives CDR1 SEHNR, CDR2 FQNEAQ (reference sequence). V was clipped by 0 bases and J by 8 bases, with 16 bases between them. This CDR3 is 15 amino acids long. CDR3 bases: TGTGCCAGCAGCTTAGCTGCAGGGCCCTATTACGGCTACACCTTC. It encodes CASSLAAGPYYGYTF.

The rearrangement links TRBV2 to TRBJ1-6; TRBD1 is a possible D gene (6 bases). This CDR3 region has 14 residues. CDR1 is SNHLY and CDR2 is FYNNEI in the germline V gene. Trimming shortened V by 1 base and J by 8 bases, and 9 bases separated the two germline ends. The CDR3 here is CASSEDREDSPLHF. The CDR3 nucleotides read TGTGCCAGCAGTGAAGACAGGGAAGATTCACCCCTCCACTTT.

The table lists this clone with a count of one. This chain joins TRBV6-5 and TRBJ2-2, with 9 bases matching TRBD1. V was clipped by 6 bases and J by 8 bases; unmatched bases: 4. This CDR3 is built from 13 residues. Germline loops: CDR1 MNHEY, CDR2 SVGAGI. CDR3 bases: TGTGCCAGCAGGGACAGGGGTTCAGGGGAGCTGTTTTTT. Protein: CASRDRGSGELFF.

The rearrangement uses TRBV6-2 or TRBV6-3 and TRBJ2-1, with TRBD1 identical over 9 bases. The CDR3 is 16 amino acids. In germline, CDR1 is MNHEY, CDR2 SVGEGT. The V segment lost 1 base and the J segment 6 bases; nucleotides outside the gene matches: 7. The CDR3 here is CASSYFGTGSRNEQFF. In DNA form, the CDR3 reads TGTGCCAGCAGTTACTTCGGGACAGGGTCGCGCAATGAGCAGTTCTTC.

In DNA, the CDR3 is TGTGCCAGCAGCCCCGGACAGGGCAATCAGCCCCAGCATTTT. It translates to CASSPGQGNQPQHF. V is TRBV4-2 and J is TRBJ1-5; TRBD1 matches 7 bases. V shed 4 bases and J 2 bases; nucleotides not matched to a gene: 2. This CDR3 comprises 14 residues. Per the germline V gene, CDR1 is LGHNA and CDR2 is YNFKEQ.

This clone was seen more than once but under ten times. The gene calls are TRBV4-1 and TRBJ2-7, with D maybe TRBD2 (5 bases). The V and J ends lost 4 bases and 2 bases respectively, with 12 bases between them. The CDR3 consists of 14 residues. Germline loops: CDR1 MGHRA, CDR2 YSYEKL. This chain's CDR3 is CASSPYSETYEQYF. For the CDR3, the DNA is TGCGCCAGCAGCCCATATAGCGAAACCTACGAGCAGTACTTC.

The chain couples TRBV5-1 to TRBJ1-1; D may be TRBD1 (6 bases). Deletions cut 1 base from V and 3 bases from J, with 10 bases between. From germline, CDR1 is SGHRS and CDR2 YFSETQ. The CDR3 has 14 amino acids. The CDR3 region has the DNA TGCGCCAGCAGCTTGTCCCCAGGGGACACTGAAGCTTTCTTT. It yields the protein CASSLSPGDTEAFF.

The chain couples TRBV18 to TRBJ2-7; tentative D call: TRBD2 (7 bases). From germline, CDR1 is KGHSH and CDR2 LQKENI. The CDR3 totals 16 residues. The V end lost 4 bases, the J end lost 5 bases, and 21 bases lay between the germline ends. CDR3 nucleotide sequence: TGTGCCAGCTCACGAAACCTCCGGGGGGCCTTCCACGAGCAGTACTTC. Protein sequence: CASSRNLRGAFHEQYF.

V and J are TRBV7-3 and TRBJ2-2; D is possibly TRBD2 (6 bases). CDR3 length: 17 residues. Trimming removed 2 bases from V and 6 bases from J, with 19 bases in between. Germline loops: CDR1 SGHTA, CDR2 FQGTGA. DNA for the CDR3: TGTGCCAGCAGCTTATCCCGAGCGGGTATAGGCCCCGGGGAGCTGTTTTTT. It specifies CASSLSRAGIGPGELFF.

The J gene is TRBJ2-1, the V gene TRBV3-1 (or the pseudogene TRBV3-2); 8 nucleotides align to TRBD2. The CDR3 totals 17 residues. J was trimmed by 5 bases and V by 1 base; bases with no gene match: 10. In germline, CDR1 is LGHDT, CDR2 YNNKEL (reference sequence). Written as DNA, the CDR3 is TGTGCCAGCAGCCAAGTAAGTACGGGAGGGACCGACAATGAGCAGTTCTTC. Translation: CASSQVSTGGTDNEQFF.

The rearrangement links TRBV7-2 to TRBJ2-2, with D possibly TRBD2 on 5 matching bases. CDR1 SGHTA and CDR2 FQGNSA come from the germline V gene. The germline V and J ends were trimmed by 1 base and 5 bases, with 11 bases remaining between them. This CDR3 has 15 amino acids. CDR3 region: CASSLVLGRTGELFF. CDR3 nucleotide sequence: TGTGCCAGCAGCTTAGTCCTAGGGAGAACCGGGGAGCTGTTTTTT.

The chain couples TRBV5-5 to TRBJ1-1; perhaps TRBD1 as D (6 bases). Trimming took off 4 bases at V and 6 bases at J, with 22 bases between the two ends. CDR1 and CDR2 (germline): SGHKS, YYEKEE (reference sequence). The CDR3 is made up of 16 amino acids. CDR3 loop: CASSRGQPVGPAEAFF. CDR3 bases: TGTGCCAGCAGCAGGGGACAACCGGTTGGTCCCGCTGAAGCTTTCTTT.

This clone was seen once. The junction differs from germline at one of its ends, possibly a read error. The V gene is TRBV24-1, the J gene TRBJ1-1; 8 bases fit TRBD1. The V gene's germline CDR1 is KGHDR and CDR2 SFDVKD. The CDR3 has 12 amino acids. CDR3 sequence: CASRGPDTEAFF. For the CDR3, the DNA is TGTGCCTCCAGGGGGCCGGACACTGAAGCTTTCTTT.

The J gene is TRBJ1-5, the V gene TRBV27; 9 bases agree with TRBD1. Per the germline V gene, CDR1 is MNHEY and CDR2 is SMNVEV (reference sequence). The ends lost 2 bases at V and 3 bases at J; junction bases unmatched: 8. This CDR3 is 17 amino acids long. The CDR3 sequence: CASSLGRGTGNNQPQHF. CDR3 bases: TGTGCCAGCAGTTTAGGCCGGGGGACAGGGAACAATCAGCCCCAGCATTTT.

In regard to this clone: The junction shows a germline mismatch at one end, possibly a read error. The chain employs TRBV19 and TRBJ2-6, with D possibly being TRBD1 (6 bases). Looked up from germline, CDR1 is LNHDA and CDR2 is SQIVND (reference sequence). CDR3 length: 19 amino acids. CDR3 DNA sequence: TGTGCCAGTAGTATAGCCTCGGACAGCCAGGACTCTGGGGCCAACGTCCCGACTTTC. Its protein product is CASSIASDSQDSGANVPTF.

This clone has more than one count but fewer than ten. The J gene is TRBJ2-7, the V gene TRBV7-9; D may be TRBD1 (5 bases). V was trimmed by 7 bases and J by 6 bases, leaving 22 bases between them. This CDR3 spans 15 amino acids. CDR1 is SEHNR, CDR2 FQNEAQ, per germline (reference sequence). As DNA, the CDR3 is TGTGCCAGCATCCCCCTCGGGCAGGGAATAGGCGAGCAGTACTTC. Translating gives CASIPLGQGIGEQYF.

The V call is TRBV7-9, the J call TRBJ2-2; 12 bases are a match to TRBD2. The CDR3 is 16 residues long. Losses at the gene ends were 4 bases for V and 5 bases for J; bases not matched to a gene: 5. The germline V gene has CDR1 SEHNR and CDR2 FQNEAQ (reference sequence). The CDR3 loop is CASSSLAGGRTGELFF. In nucleotides, the CDR3 is TGTGCCAGCAGCTCCCTAGCGGGAGGGCGAACCGGGGAGCTGTTTTTT.

The chain recombines TRBV2 with TRBJ2-3; TRBD2 agrees at 7 bases. J gave up 4 bases and V 7 bases, and 5 bases lay outside the gene matches. Germline-derived CDR1 and CDR2 are SNHLY and FYNNEI. The CDR3 is 13 residues long. CDR3 residues: CASTGLAADTQYF. The DNA for the CDR3 is TGTGCCAGCACAGGGCTAGCGGCAGATACGCAGTATTTT.

The V gene is TRBV7-2, the J gene TRBJ1-2, with no clear D. Per the germline V gene, CDR1 is SGHTA and CDR2 is FQGNSA. V was pared by 2 bases and J by 0 bases, with 10 bases between. This CDR3 is 15 amino acids long. The CDR3 DNA reads TGTGCCAGCAGCTTAAATGTACTAACTAACTATGGCTACACCTTC. Its protein is CASSLNVLTNYGYTF.

The genes are TRBV28 and TRBJ1-6, with a weak D call TRBD1 (6 bases). The germline gives CDR1 MDHEN, CDR2 SYDVKM. The CDR3 has 17 residues. The germline V and J ends were trimmed by 5 bases and 7 bases, with 21 bases remaining between them. The DNA for the CDR3 is TGTGCCAGCAGTCCCACCGGGCAGGGGCCTTCAAATTCACCCCTCCACTTT. Its protein product is CASSPTGQGPSNSPLHF.

This chain connects TRBV15 to TRBJ2-3; 11 bases align to TRBD2. Germline CDR1 reads LNHNV; CDR2 reads YYDKDF (reference sequence). After removal of 1 base from V and 6 bases from J, the junction contained 6 bases not matched to a gene. The CDR3 is 16 amino acids. The CDR3 protein is CATSRGTSGRLDTQYF. The CDR3 DNA reads as TGTGCCACCAGCAGAGGTACTAGCGGGAGATTGGATACGCAGTATTTT.

The V and J genes are TRBV7-3 and TRBJ1-2; D may be TRBD1 (5 bases). Trimming pared 4 bases from V and 6 bases from J, leaving 12 bases between. Germline assignment: CDR1 SGHTA and CDR2 FQGTGA. This CDR3 contains 13 residues. The CDR3 spells CASSSTGLDGYTF. The CDR3 region has the DNA TGTGCCAGCAGCTCCACAGGACTAGATGGCTACACCTTC.

CDR3 DNA sequence: TGTGCCAGCAGTTCCGCGTATTACAATGAGCAGTTCTTC. Translated: CASSSAYYNEQFF. V gene TRBV27 combines with J gene TRBJ2-1; D unclear. The CDR3 totals 13 residues. Germline loops: CDR1 MNHEY, CDR2 SMNVEV (reference sequence). The V and J ends lost 4 bases and 4 bases respectively, with 8 bases between them.

This chain connects TRBV10-3 to TRBJ1-5; D uncertain. This CDR3 is 15 amino acids long. The germline V gene has CDR1 ENHRY and CDR2 SYGVKD. The V end was cut by 3 bases, the J end by 4 bases, with 13 bases between. CDR3 protein: CAISEGLEGNQPQHF. For the CDR3, the DNA is TGTGCCATCAGTGAAGGGTTGGAGGGAAATCAGCCCCAGCATTTT.

The J gene is TRBJ1-2, the V gene TRBV5-1; D is uncertain. The V and J ends lost 0 bases and 4 bases respectively, with 7 bases between them. CDR1 is SGHRS and CDR2 is YFSETQ in the germline V gene. The CDR3 sequence is 13 residues long. The CDR3 here is CASSLEPSYGYTF. The DNA for the CDR3 is TGCGCCAGCAGCTTGGAACCGAGCTATGGCTACACCTTC.

The table lists this clone with a few counts. V is TRBV10-1 and J is TRBJ2-2; the match to TRBD1 covers 7 bases. The V gene's germline CDR1 is WNHNN and CDR2 SYGVQD (reference sequence). Trimming removed 4 bases from V and 6 bases from J; junction bases left unmatched: 2. There are 13 residues in the CDR3. CDR3 amino acids: CASSARGSGELFF. DNA of the CDR3: TGCGCCAGCAGTGCCAGGGGGTCCGGGGAGCTGTTTTTT.

This clone was found many times. The J gene is TRBJ1-2, the V gene TRBV5-4; possible D gene TRBD1, 5 bases. V was shortened by 0 bases and J by 6 bases, with 18 bases between the two germline ends. CDR1 and CDR2 (germline): SGHNT, YYREEE (reference sequence). The CDR3 covers 16 residues. The CDR3 region is CASSLGVGAENNGYTF. The CDR3 DNA reads as TGTGCCAGCAGCTTGGGAGTAGGGGCAGAGAATAATGGCTACACCTTC.